Following are 21 T cell receptor beta chains from one sample sequenced in a study of T cells in lung cancer brain metastases. The protocol was immunoSEQ multiplex PCR, while the TCRdb copy is restricted to in-frame clones and leaves out a portion. The sample includes around 880 clones, 93% seen only once; the top ten take around 2.9%. The sample consisted of tumor tissue from the primary lung tumor. The source is a woman between 40 and 50 years old with non-small cell lung cancer.

The CDR3 is CASSLDGAGGYTF. The CDR3, as DNA: TGTGCCAGCAGCTTGGACGGTGCAGGCGGTTACACCTTC. The chain is built from TRBV5-4 and TRBJ1-2; D is unresolved. CDR1 is SGHNT and CDR2 is YYREEE in the germline V gene (reference sequence). This CDR3 has 13 residues. Trimming removed 0 bases from V and 11 bases from J, with 14 bases in between.

The chain employs TRBV7-9 and TRBJ2-3; 7 nucleotides align to TRBD2. Losses at the gene ends were 0 bases for V and 6 bases for J; bases not matched to a gene: 6. The CDR3 sequence is 15 residues long. Germline assignment: CDR1 SEHNR and CDR2 FQNEAQ (reference sequence). The CDR3 is CASSLAGLGRDTQYF. CDR3 coding DNA: TGTGCCAGCAGCTTAGCCGGACTAGGTCGTGATACGCAGTATTTT.

V usage is TRBV30 and J usage is TRBJ2-2, with 13 bases fitting TRBD2. CDR1 and CDR2 (germline): GTSNPN, SVGIG (reference sequence). The V and J ends lost 4 bases and 2 bases, in that order; junction bases with no gene match: 4. The CDR3 extends over 16 amino acids. The CDR3 region has the DNA TGTGCCTGGAAGACTAGCGGGAGGATAAACACCGGGGAGCTGTTTTTT. Translation gives CAWKTSGRINTGELFF.

V is TRBV19 and J is TRBJ1-5; the match to TRBD1 covers 9 bases. CDR3 length: 16 amino acids. Germline values: CDR1 LNHDA, CDR2 SQIVND (reference sequence). V gave up 5 bases and J gave up 7 bases; unmatched junction bases: 12. This CDR3 reads CASSGGHRGQGQPQHF. The CDR3 DNA reads as TGTGCCAGTAGTGGGGGCCACAGGGGGCAAGGGCAGCCCCAGCATTTT. Combining the CDR3 with reference TRBV19 and TRBJ1-5 gives the whole variable domain DGGITQSPKYLFRKEGQNVTLSCEQNLNHDAMYWYRQDPGQGLRLIYYSQIVNDFQKGDIAEGYSVSREKKESFPLTVTSAQKNPTAFYLCASSGGHRGQGQPQHFGDGTRLSIL.

The chain links TRBV30 to TRBJ2-5; TRBD1 or TRBD2 may be the D gene (5 bases each). This CDR3 has 15 amino acids. Germline CDR1 GTSNPN, CDR2 SVGIG (reference sequence). V dropped 3 bases and J dropped 5 bases, with 19 bases sitting between them. CDR3 amino acids: CAWSLTGTPGETQYF. The DNA for the CDR3 is TGTGCCTGGAGCCTGACCGGGACCCCCGGGGAGACCCAGTACTTC. The full variable domain, completed using reference TRBV30 and TRBJ2-5, is SQTIHQWPATLVQPVGSPLSLECTVEGTSNPNLYWYRQAAGRGLQLLFYSVGIGQISSEVPQNLSASRPQDRQFILSSKKLLLSDSGFYLCAWSLTGTPGETQYFGPGTRLLVL.

The chain carries TRBV11-3 and TRBJ1-1; D not certain. The CDR3 totals 13 residues. V lost 3 bases, J lost 1 base, and 6 bases lay in between. CDR1 is SGHNT, CDR2 YENEEA, per germline. CDR3 sequence: CASSFIRNTEAFF. The CDR3 DNA reads TGTGCCAGCAGCTTCATCAGGAACACTGAAGCTTTCTTT.

This clone came up a few times. The chain is built from TRBV30 and TRBJ2-4; TRBD2 matches at 11 bases. This CDR3 has 15 amino acids. With 0 bases clipped from V and 6 bases from J, the junction kept 4 bases outside the gene matches. Germline CDR1 and CDR2: GTSNPN and SVGIG (reference sequence). The CDR3 nucleotides are TGTGCCTGGAGTGTATACGGACTAGCGGGAAACATTCAGTACTTC. Translation gives CAWSVYGLAGNIQYF. Looking up the rest from reference TRBV30 and TRBJ2-4 gives the full variable domain: SQTIHQWPATLVQPVGSPLSLECTVEGTSNPNLYWYRQAAGRGLQLLFYSVGIGQISSEVPQNLSASRPQDRQFILSSKKLLLSDSGFYLCAWSVYGLAGNIQYFGAGTRLSVL.

The chain recombines TRBV7-9 with TRBJ1-1; D ambiguous. The V gene's germline CDR1 is SEHNR and CDR2 FQNEAQ (reference sequence). The CDR3 has 15 amino acids. V was shortened by 3 bases and J by 1 base, with 12 bases between the two germline ends. CDR3 sequence: CASSLGWGKNTEAFF. CDR3 DNA sequence: TGTGCCAGCAGCTTGGGTTGGGGAAAGAACACTGAAGCTTTCTTT.

Remarks on this clone: A read error may produce the germline difference seen at one junction end. In the same sample, other DNA sequences code for this CDR3. J is TRBJ2-1 and V is TRBV30; 7 nucleotides match TRBD2. The CDR3 has 14 amino acids. CDR1 is GTSNPN, CDR2 SVGIG, per germline (reference sequence). DNA of the CDR3: TGTGCCTGGAGTCCCACTAGCGACTACAATGAACAGTTCTTC. Translating it yields CAWSPTSDYNEQFF.

The gene calls are TRBV25-1 and TRBJ1-1, with D possibly matching TRBD1 (5 bases). CDR1 is MGHDK, CDR2 SYGVNS, per germline. Deletions cut 5 bases from V and 10 bases from J, with 11 bases between. The CDR3 consists of 11 residues. CDR3 sequence: CASSKGRRAFF. In DNA, the CDR3 is TGTGCCAGCAGTAAGGGACGCCGAGCTTTCTTT. Looking up the rest from reference TRBV25-1 and TRBJ1-1 gives the full variable domain: EADIYQTPRYLVIGTGKKITLECSQTMGHDKMYWYQQDPGMELHLIHYSYGVNSTEKGDLSSESTVSRIRTEHFPLTLESARPSHTSQYLCASSKGRRAFFGQGTRLTVV.

The chain recombines TRBV7-8 with TRBJ2-7; no firm D call. V was shortened by 5 bases and J by 4 bases, with 18 bases between the two germline ends. CDR3 size: 15 residues. CDR1 SGHVS and CDR2 FQNEAQ come from the germline V gene. CDR3 in amino acids: CASSQDLGSSYEQYF. The CDR3 DNA is TGTGCCAGCAGCCAAGACTTGGGGTCCAGTTACGAGCAGTACTTC.

J is TRBJ1-2 and V is TRBV9, with 7 positions matching TRBD1. The CDR3 extends over 14 amino acids. In germline, CDR1 is SGDLS, CDR2 YYNGEE. After removal of 3 bases from V and 8 bases from J, the junction contained 10 bases not matched to a gene. This CDR3 reads CASSGREGAKGYTF. In DNA form, the CDR3 reads TGTGCCAGCAGCGGGCGGGAGGGGGCAAAGGGCTACACCTTC.

The rearrangement uses TRBV4-1 and TRBJ1-2, with D uncertain. Germline CDR1 MGHRA, CDR2 YSYEKL. The CDR3 is 16 residues long. V was pared by 7 bases and J by 6 bases, with 24 bases between. DNA for the CDR3: TGCGCCAGCATGGAAGTCCCTTGGCCCCCAAGTCATGGCTACACCTTC. Translated, it gives CASMEVPWPPSHGYTF.

The rearrangement joins TRBV7-2 to TRBJ1-1; possibly TRBD1 for D (5 bases). This CDR3 region has 12 residues. Germline assignment: CDR1 SGHTA and CDR2 FQGNSA. V was shortened by 4 bases and J by 3 bases, with 6 bases between the two germline ends. CDR3 nucleotide sequence: TGTGCCAGCAGCTGGGGCGACACTGAAGCTTTCTTT. Encoded protein: CASSWGDTEAFF.

The chain carries TRBV29-1 and TRBJ1-1; maybe TRBD1 (5 bases). The CDR3 is 12 amino acids. V was pared by 4 bases and J by 6 bases, with 12 bases between. Germline CDR1 and CDR2: SQVTM and ANQGSEA. The CDR3 DNA reads TGCAGCGTTGTGAGGGGCGCGGCTGAAGCTTTCTTT. Its translation: CSVVRGAAEAFF.

The CDR3 loop is CASAGNMYGYTF. In nucleotides, the CDR3 is TGTGCCAGCGCGGGGAACATGTATGGCTACACCTTC. The chain carries TRBV2 and TRBJ1-2; D remains ambiguous. Between the trimmed V and J ends, which lost 8 bases and 5 bases, there was a span of 12 bases. Germline CDR1 reads SNHLY; CDR2 reads FYNNEI. CDR3 size: 12 residues. Full variable domain (remainder filled in from reference TRBV2 and TRBJ1-2): EPEVTQTPSHQVTQMGQEVILRCVPISNHLYFYWYRQILGQKVEFLVSFYNNEISEKSEIFDDQFSVERPDGSNFTLKIRSTKLEDSAMYFCASAGNMYGYTFGSGTRLTVV.

This clone was recorded only once. The rearrangement links TRBV29-1 to TRBJ2-3; tentative D call: TRBD2 (7 bases). This CDR3 has 15 amino acids. Trimming took 7 bases from V and 3 from J, leaving 20 bases between them. Germline V gene lookup returns CDR1 SQVTM and CDR2 ANQGSEA. In nucleotides, the CDR3 is TGCAGCGCTGGTCGGGGGGCTACGGGGACAGATACGCAGTATTTT. Its translation is CSAGRGATGTDTQYF.

The chain carries TRBV27 and TRBJ2-7; a possible D gene is TRBD1 (5 bases). Per germline, CDR1 MNHEY and CDR2 SMNVEV (reference sequence). The CDR3 is made up of 12 amino acids. Trimming shortened V by 6 bases and J by 5 bases, and 11 bases separated the two germline ends. The CDR3 region is CASSSTAHEQYF. In DNA form, the CDR3 reads TGTGCCAGCAGCTCGACAGCCCACGAGCAGTACTTC.

This chain joins TRBV6-5 and TRBJ2-1; D is unresolved. The CDR3 covers 13 residues. The V gene's germline CDR1 is MNHEY and CDR2 SVGAGI. With 6 bases removed from V and 1 base from J, the gap between germline ends came to 7 bases. The DNA of the CDR3 is TGTGCCAGCAGCGGCCTGTCCTACAATGAGCAGTTCTTC. This sequence encodes CASSGLSYNEQFF.

The chain links TRBV28 to TRBJ1-5, with 9 bases matching TRBD1. Trimming removed 2 bases from V and 2 bases from J; junction bases left unmatched: 13. The CDR3 is made up of 19 amino acids. Germline-derived CDR1 and CDR2 are MDHEN and SYDVKM. CDR3 sequence reads: CASSLKGDRELVGNQPQHF. CDR3 DNA: TGTGCCAGCAGTTTAAAGGGGGACAGGGAGCTAGTAGGCAATCAGCCCCAGCATTTT. The full variable domain, rest sourced from reference TRBV28 and TRBJ1-5, is DVKVTQSSRYLVKRTGEKVFLECVQDMDHENMFWYRQDPGLGLRLIYFSYDVKMKEKGDIPEGYSVSREKKERFSLILESASTNQTSMYLCASSLKGDRELVGNQPQHFGDGTRLSIL.

The gene calls are TRBV5-1 and TRBJ1-1; D perhaps matches TRBD1 (5 bases). Between the trimmed V and J ends, which lost 7 bases and 1 base, there was a span of 5 bases. Germline lookup yields CDR1 SGHRS and CDR2 YFSETQ. The CDR3 spans 11 residues. CDR3 nucleotide sequence: TGCGCCAGCGGGACGAACACTGAAGCTTTCTTT. Amino acid sequence: CASGTNTEAFF.